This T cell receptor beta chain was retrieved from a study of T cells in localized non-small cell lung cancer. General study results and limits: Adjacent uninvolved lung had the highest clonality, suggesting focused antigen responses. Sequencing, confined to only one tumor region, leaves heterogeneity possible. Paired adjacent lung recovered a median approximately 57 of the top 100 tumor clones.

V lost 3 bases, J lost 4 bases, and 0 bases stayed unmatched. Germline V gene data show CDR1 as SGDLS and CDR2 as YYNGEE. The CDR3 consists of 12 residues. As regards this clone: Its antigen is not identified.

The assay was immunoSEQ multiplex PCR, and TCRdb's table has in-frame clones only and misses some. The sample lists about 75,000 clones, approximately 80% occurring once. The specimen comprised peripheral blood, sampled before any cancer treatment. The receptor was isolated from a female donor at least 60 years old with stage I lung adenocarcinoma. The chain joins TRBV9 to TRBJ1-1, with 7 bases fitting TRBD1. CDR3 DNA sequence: TGTGCCAGCAGCGGGGACAGCACTGAAGCTTTCTTT. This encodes CASSGDSTEAFF.